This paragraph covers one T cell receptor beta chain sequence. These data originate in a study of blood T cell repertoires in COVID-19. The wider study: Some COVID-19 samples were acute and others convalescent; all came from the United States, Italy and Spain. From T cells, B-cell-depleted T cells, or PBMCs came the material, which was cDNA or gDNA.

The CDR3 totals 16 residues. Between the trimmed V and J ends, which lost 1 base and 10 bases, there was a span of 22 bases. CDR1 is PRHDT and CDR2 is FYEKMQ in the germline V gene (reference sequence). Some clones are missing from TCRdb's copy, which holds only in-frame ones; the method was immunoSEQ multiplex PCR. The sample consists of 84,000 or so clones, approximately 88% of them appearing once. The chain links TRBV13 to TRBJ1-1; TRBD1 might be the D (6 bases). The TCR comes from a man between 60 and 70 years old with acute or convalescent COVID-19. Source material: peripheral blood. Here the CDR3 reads CASSLEVGGQSLRAFF. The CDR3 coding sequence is TGTGCCAGCAGCTTAGAGGTCGGGGGGCAGAGCCTTCGAGCTTTCTTT. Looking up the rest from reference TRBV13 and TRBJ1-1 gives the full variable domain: AAGVIQSPRHLIKEKRETATLKCYPIPRHDTVYWYQQGPGQDPQFLISFYEKMQSDKGSIPDRFSAQQFSDYHSELNMSSLELGDSALYFCASSLEVGGQSLRAFFGQGTRLTVV.